This TCR beta chain was observed in a study of T cells in Graves' hyperthyroidism and ophthalmopathy. Notes on the study in general: With a median lead of roughly 6.2 months before onset, the model predicted ophthalmopathy.

Authors of the study amplified TCR beta CDR3 regions from RNA transcripts. Using the HTBI primer set, a first-round RT-PCR was run on the TCR CDR3. TCRdb ran MiXCR on the multiplex PCR reads and lists one entry per CDR3 protein. The table shows 350,000 or so distinct CDR3 sequences, with approximately 18% occurring only once. This clonotype was detected many times. Its antigen is unknown. The sequenced sample consisted of blood. The receptor was isolated from a woman between 25 and 40 years old with Graves' hyperthyroidism that later progressed to Graves' ophthalmopathy.

CDR3 in amino acids: CASLPYSGSYHTGELFF. The CDR3, as DNA: TGTGCCAGCCTACCCTACAGCGGGAGTTACCACACCGGGGAGCTGTTTTTT. The gene calls are TRBV6-2 or TRBV6-3 and TRBJ2-2, with 8 positions matching TRBD2. This CDR3 contains 17 residues. CDR1 is MNHEY and CDR2 is SVGEGT in the germline V gene. J was trimmed by 3 bases and V by 8 bases; bases with no gene match: 14.